A single sample gave rise to the 16 T cell receptor beta chains below, sequenced in a study of blood T cell repertoires in COVID-19 (dated by TCRdb to between 2020 and 2021). Library preparation was by the immunoSEQ multiplex PCR assay. TCRdb's version of the immuneACCESS table is confined to in-frame rearrangements and falls short of the full clone set. An unresolved V gene accounts for under half of the shortfall where checked; the remainder is of unknown origin. The sample has around 60,000 clones on record, 80% to 90% of them singletons. Jointly, the top ten make up roughly 1.2% of the sample. The sample taken for sequencing was peripheral blood. Receptors were obtained from a man aged 35 to 55 with acute or convalescent COVID-19.

The V gene is TRBV19, the J gene TRBJ1-2, with D tentatively TRBD1 (5 bases). In germline, CDR1 is LNHDA, CDR2 SQIVND (reference sequence). The V gene lost 10 bases and the J gene lost 5 bases, with 26 bases spanning the gap. The CDR3 covers 16 residues. DNA of the CDR3: TGTGCCAAAACCCCTTCGACAGACCCAGACTGTTATGGCTACACCTTC. Amino acids: CAKTPSTDPDCYGYTF.

V gene TRBV30 combines with J gene TRBJ2-1; 10 bases fit TRBD1. CDR1 is GTSNPN and CDR2 is SVGIG in the germline V gene (reference sequence). With 1 base clipped from V and 6 bases from J, the junction kept 12 bases outside the gene matches. CDR3 size: 17 residues. The CDR3 bases are TGTGCCTGGAGTGCCCAACCCGGGACAGGGGTTTTCAATGAGCAGTTCTTC. Amino acids: CAWSAQPGTGVFNEQFF.

The gene calls are TRBV24-1 and TRBJ2-3; TRBD1 matches at 10 bases. Per the germline V gene, CDR1 is KGHDR and CDR2 is SFDVKD. V was pared by 3 bases and J by 4 bases, with 6 bases of the junction left unmatched. This CDR3 is built from 16 residues. The DNA for the CDR3 is TGTGCCACCAGTGATCCCGGACAGGGGGGGCCAGATACGCAGTATTTT. This codes for CATSDPGQGGPDTQYF.

The chain carries TRBV5-1 and TRBJ1-3, with a possible D match to TRBD1 (6 bases). V gave up 3 bases and J gave up 3 bases, with 10 bases separating them. Germline CDR1 is SGHRS and CDR2 is YFSETQ. This CDR3 region has 14 residues. This chain's CDR3 is CASSSSGDGNTIYF. CDR3 nucleotides: TGCGCCAGCAGCTCGTCAGGGGATGGAAACACCATATATTTT.

The sample holds one count of this clone. This chain links TRBV3-1 (or the pseudogene TRBV3-2) with TRBJ2-5; TRBD2 agrees at 8 bases. This CDR3 is built from 16 residues. Germline CDR1 reads LGHDT; CDR2 reads YNNKEL (reference sequence). J gave up 0 bases and V 1 base, and 4 bases lay outside the gene matches. The CDR3 coding sequence is TGTGCCAGCAGCCAAGGACTAGCGCAGTACCAAGAGACCCAGTACTTC. This encodes CASSQGLAQYQETQYF.

This clone was seen only once. This sequence joins TRBV7-3 and TRBJ2-3; no definite D call. Germline V CDR1 and CDR2: SGHTA, FQGTGA. Trimming left V 2 bases short and J 4 bases short, with 7 bases between. CDR3 length: 13 amino acids. The DNA of the CDR3 is TGTGCCAGCAGCTTACAGGCTGCAGATACGCAGTATTTT. Translation gives CASSLQAADTQYF.

This chain links TRBV5-1 with TRBJ1-5, with 9 nucleotides matching TRBD1. Germline V CDR1 and CDR2: SGHRS, YFSETQ. This CDR3 region has 16 residues. V lost 0 bases to trimming and J lost 7 bases; unmatched junction nucleotides: 8. The CDR3 DNA is TGCGCCAGCAGCTTGGGGGACAGGGAAGGAGGACAGCCCCAGCATTTT. Residues: CASSLGDREGGQPQHF.

This sequence joins TRBV2 and TRBJ1-5; the D gene is possibly TRBD1 (5 bases). CDR3 length: 13 residues. CDR1 SNHLY and CDR2 FYNNEI come from the germline V gene. V was clipped by 4 bases and J by 8 bases, with 12 bases between them. CDR3 amino acids: CASSGRGGEPQHF. CDR3 in DNA: TGTGCCAGCAGTGGGCGGGGGGGAGAGCCCCAGCATTTT.

The V and J genes are TRBV30 and TRBJ1-1; D perhaps matches TRBD1 (5 bases). CDR1 is GTSNPN, CDR2 SVGIG, per germline (reference sequence). The CDR3 is 14 residues long. CDR3 loop: CGSEARGLNTEAFF. CDR3 DNA: TGTGGGAGTGAAGCTAGGGGCCTGAACACTGAAGCTTTCTTT.

The gene calls are TRBV12-3 or TRBV12-4 and TRBJ1-2; 7 bases fit TRBD1. This CDR3 is built from 13 residues. With V trimmed by 6 bases and J by 5 bases, 6 bases remained unmatched. The CDR3 here is CASREQGRYGYTF. The CDR3 region has the DNA TGTGCCAGCAGGGAACAGGGGCGGTATGGCTACACCTTC.

This rearrangement joins TRBV5-1 to TRBJ1-1, with D possibly being TRBD1 (6 bases). This CDR3 region has 14 residues. CDR1 and CDR2 (germline): SGHRS, YFSETQ. Trimming stripped 6 bases from V and 4 bases from J, with 16 bases between. CDR3 nucleotides: TGCGCCAGCAAAAATAACAGGGAATCCACTGAAGCTTTCTTT. It specifies CASKNNRESTEAFF.

The chain employs TRBV6-5 and TRBJ1-5; D not certain. The CDR3 runs to 14 residues. Germline assignment: CDR1 MNHEY and CDR2 SVGAGI. Trimming pared 6 bases from V and 11 bases from J, leaving 20 bases between. CDR3 protein: CASREGADPKAQHF. DNA for the CDR3: TGTGCCAGCAGGGAGGGCGCGGACCCTAAGGCCCAGCATTTT.

The chain combines TRBV5-6 with TRBJ1-4; 7 positions match TRBD1. CDR1 is SGHDT and CDR2 is YYEEEE in the germline V gene. The CDR3 loop spans 15 amino acids. Germline trimming cut 4 bases from V and 8 bases from J; bases unmatched to any gene: 11. CDR3 protein: CASSRDSRRDEKLFF. CDR3 nucleotides: TGTGCCAGCAGCCGGGACAGCAGACGGGACGAAAAACTGTTTTTT.

This chain's CDR3 is CASSQDLGRGQYF. The CDR3 DNA follows: TGTGCCAGCAGCCAAGATCTTGGGCGGGGGCAGTACTTC. The chain links TRBV3-1 (or the pseudogene TRBV3-2) to TRBJ2-7; D might be TRBD2 (6 bases). Germline V lookup: CDR1 LGHDT, CDR2 YNNKEL (reference sequence). V lost 0 bases and J 9 bases, leaving 12 bases between the germline ends. The CDR3 extends over 13 amino acids.

The J gene is TRBJ1-1, the V gene TRBV12-3 or TRBV12-4; D is possibly TRBD1 (6 bases). This CDR3 is 13 amino acids long. The ends were cut back, 2 bases at V and 10 bases at J, with 14 bases in the middle. This CDR3 is CASSLRDTAAAFF. CDR3 DNA sequence: TGTGCCAGCAGTTTAAGGGACACCGCCGCAGCTTTCTTT.

This chain joins TRBV10-3 and TRBJ2-5; 8 bases align to TRBD2. This CDR3 is 15 amino acids long. CDR1 ENHRY and CDR2 SYGVKD come from the germline V gene. The junction had 6 bases not matched to a gene; V was cut back by 1 base and J by 5 bases. The CDR3 DNA reads TGTGCCATCAGTGAGTTTAGCGGGGTCGGGGAGACCCAGTACTTC. Translated: CAISEFSGVGETQYF.